A selection of T cell receptor beta chains follows, all from one sample in a study of graft-versus-host responses after intestinal transplantation. These receptors have no identified antigens. The assay was immunoSEQ multiplex PCR, and TCRdb's table has in-frame clones only and misses some. The sample lists some 96,000 clones, about 90% occurring once. The material was unstimulated CD4+ T cells sorted from spleen or lymph node cells, obtained before transplant. The receptors come from a human donor who was the organ donor for an intestinal transplant. Both conserved end residues are part of each CDR3. The order of the fields is V gene, J gene, D gene, clone size, CDR3 protein, CDR3 DNA. The D gene is left open where the match is weak. A row's size may be missing; if present it is once, few, many or a size class.

TRBV5-6,TRBJ1-5,TRBD1,.,CASTLGQVGQPQHF,TGTGCCAGCACCCTGGGACAGGTCGGTCAGCCCCAGCATTTT
TRBV9,TRBJ2-2,.,.,CASSVEQYPTGELFF,TGTGCCAGCAGCGTAGAACAGTACCCTACCGGGGAGCTGTTTTTT
TRBV6-6,TRBJ1-5,TRBD1,.,CASTIGTGTGNQPQHF,TGTGCCAGCACTATCGGAACCGGGACAGGGAATCAGCCCCAGCATTTT
TRBV18,TRBJ2-7,.,.,CASSPRQGDEQYF,TGTGCCAGCTCACCCAGGCAGGGCGACGAGCAGTACTTC
TRBV19,TRBJ1-1,.,.,CASNRAGVNTEAFF,TGTGCCAGTAACAGGGCAGGGGTGAACACTGAAGCTTTCTTT
TRBV5-1,TRBJ2-6,TRBD1,.,CASSPWTGLSGANVLTF,TGCGCCAGCAGCCCGTGGACAGGGCTCTCTGGGGCCAACGTCCTGACTTTC
TRBV9,TRBJ2-3,TRBD2,.,CASSARTSGMDTQYF,TGTGCCAGCAGCGCTCGGACTAGCGGGATGGATACGCAGTATTTT
TRBV5-1,TRBJ1-1,.,.,CASSWNPNSRDTEAFF,TGCGCCAGCAGCTGGAACCCGAATTCTAGGGACACTGAAGCTTTCTTT
TRBV27,TRBJ1-5,TRBD1,.,CASSLSTGQGNQPQHF,TGTGCCAGCAGTTTATCCACCGGACAGGGCAATCAGCCCCAGCATTTT
TRBV6-1,TRBJ2-3,.,once,CASSVGTGYTDTQYF,TGTGCCAGCAGTGTGGGGACTGGGTACACAGATACGCAGTATTTT
TRBV11-2,TRBJ2-3,.,.,CASSLDRSGGTDTQYF,TGTGCCAGCAGCTTAGATCGGTCAGGGGGCACAGATACGCAGTATTTT
TRBV5-1,TRBJ1-1,.,.,CASSATGSNTEAFF,TGCGCCAGCAGCGCCACCGGGTCGAACACTGAAGCTTTCTTT
TRBV4-2,TRBJ2-5,.,.,CASSQGSGRGETQYF,TGTGCCAGCAGCCAAGGCTCAGGGCGCGGAGAGACCCAGTACTTC
TRBV10-3,TRBJ1-5,.,.,CATSSSSNQPQHF,TGTGCCACCTCCTCCAGTAGCAATCAGCCCCAGCATTTT
TRBV28,TRBJ1-2,.,.,CASRLWTPIFRKVNYGYTF,TGTGCCAGCAGGCTTTGGACCCCCATATTTAGGAAGGTGAACTATGGCTACACCTTC
TRBV4-2,TRBJ2-1,.,.,CASSQENGQGYNEQFF,TGTGCCAGCAGCCAAGAGAACGGGCAGGGCTACAATGAGCAGTTCTTC
TRBV6-5,TRBJ1-2,.,.,CASGGRGSNYGYTF,TGTGCCAGCGGGGGGAGGGGAAGTAACTATGGCTACACCTTC
TRBV27,TRBJ2-1,TRBD2,.,CASSLRRGGYNEQFF,TGTGCCAGCAGTTTAAGGCGGGGGGGCTACAATGAGCAGTTCTTC
TRBV11-2,TRBJ2-7,TRBD2,.,CASSFALAGGKPSYEQYF,TGTGCCAGCAGCTTTGCACTAGCGGGGGGGAAGCCGTCCTACGAGCAGTACTTC
TRBV5-1,TRBJ2-5,TRBD2,.,CASSRLAGGQETQYF,TGCGCCAGCAGCAGACTAGCGGGGGGGCAAGAGACCCAGTACTTC
TRBV9,TRBJ1-3,.,.,CASSTVGAGNTIYF,TGTGCCAGCAGCACTGTTGGGGCTGGAAACACCATATATTTT
TRBV6-1,TRBJ2-7,.,few,CASSEFSGKDF,TGTGCCAGCAGTGAATTTTCGGGTAAGGACTTC
TRBV27,TRBJ1-3,.,.,CASSANRISGNTIYF,TGTGCCAGCAGTGCGAACAGGATCTCTGGAAACACCATATATTTT
TRBV6-5,TRBJ1-5,.,.,CASSGGSNQPQHF,TGTGCCAGCAGCGGTGGGAGCAATCAGCCCCAGCATTTT
TRBV28,TRBJ2-7,.,.,CASSTTPGTDYAQYF,TGTGCCAGCAGTACAACCCCCGGGACTGACTACGCGCAGTACTTC
TRBV2,TRBJ2-1,TRBD2,.,CASRRLAGDTYNEQFF,TGTGCCAGCAGGAGACTAGCGGGGGACACCTACAATGAGCAGTTCTTC
TRBV25-1,TRBJ2-3,TRBD1,.,CASSEFLGQGEDTQYF,TGTGCCAGCAGTGAATTCCTGGGACAGGGTGAAGATACGCAGTATTTT
TRBV28,TRBJ1-6,.,.,CASRDPQGSYNSPLHF,TGTGCCAGCAGAGACCCACAAGGCTCCTATAATTCACCCCTCCACTTT
TRBV15,TRBJ1-1,TRBD1,once,CATSPDRGRWTEAFF,TGTGCCACCAGCCCCGACAGGGGGCGATGGACTGAAGCTTTCTTT
TRBV6-6,TRBJ2-1,TRBD1,.,CASSSRDRVWHNEQFF,TGTGCCAGCAGTTCCCGAGACAGGGTGTGGCACAATGAGCAGTTCTTC
TRBV29-1,TRBJ2-1,.,.,CSEDPKAYNEQFF,TGCAGCGAGGACCCAAAAGCTTACAATGAGCAGTTCTTC
TRBV7-6,TRBJ2-7,.,.,CASSLVASGRGSYEQYF,TGTGCCAGCAGCTTAGTGGCAAGCGGCAGGGGATCCTACGAGCAGTACTTC
TRBV25-1,TRBJ1-4,.,.,CASSVTGSGGKLFF,TGTGCCAGCAGTGTTACAGGGTCCGGGGGAAAACTGTTTTTT
TRBV6-6,TRBJ2-3,TRBD2,.,CASSQPGLTTDTQYF,TGTGCCAGCAGTCAACCGGGACTAACCACAGATACGCAGTATTTT
TRBV10-3,TRBJ1-5,.,.,CAISAHGTAYSNQPQHF,TGTGCCATCAGTGCACACGGGACCGCCTATAGCAATCAGCCCCAGCATTTT
TRBV6-1,TRBJ2-4,.,.,CASSGLNIQYF,TGTGCCAGCAGTGGACTGAACATTCAGTACTTC
TRBV29-1,TRBJ1-1,TRBD1,.,CSAWDRGVAEAFF,TGCAGCGCTTGGGACAGGGGAGTCGCTGAAGCTTTCTTT
TRBV27,TRBJ2-1,.,once,CASSPHGVPSYNEQFF,TGTGCCAGCAGTCCCCATGGGGTACCCTCCTACAATGAGCAGTTCTTC
TRBV28,TRBJ2-2,.,.,CASSFWTGELFF,TGTGCCAGCAGTTTTTGGACCGGGGAGCTGTTTTTT
TRBV6-5,TRBJ2-5,TRBD2,.,CASSYISGGQQKTQYF,TGTGCCAGCAGTTATATTAGCGGGGGCCAGCAAAAGACCCAGTACTTC
TRBV19,TRBJ2-3,.,.,CASSIGLASTDTQYF,TGTGCCAGTAGTATAGGCCTAGCGAGCACAGATACGCAGTATTTT
TRBV9,TRBJ1-1,TRBD1,.,CASSPGQGMNTEAFF,TGTGCCAGCTCCCCCGGACAGGGGATGAACACTGAAGCTTTCTTT
TRBV9,TRBJ2-5,.,.,CASSSKEGETQYF,TGTGCCAGCAGCTCTAAAGAGGGAGAGACCCAGTACTTC
TRBV7-9,TRBJ2-5,.,.,CASSSEYRRAGQETQYF,TGTGCCAGCAGCTCGGAGTACCGACGGGCGGGCCAAGAGACCCAGTACTTC
TRBV6-6,TRBJ1-6,.,.,CASSYSGGSGNSPLHF,TGTGCCAGCAGTTACTCTGGGGGAAGTGGAAATTCACCCCTCCACTTT
TRBV15,TRBJ1-2,.,.,CATSRDVGSKTGGYTF,TGTGCCACCAGCAGAGATGTAGGGAGCAAAACGGGTGGCTACACCTTC
TRBV30,TRBJ1-2,.,.,CAWRQGLGYGYTF,TGTGCCTGGAGACAGGGCCTTGGCTATGGCTACACCTTC
TRBV19,TRBJ1-2,.,.,CASSLTGINYGYTF,TGTGCCAGTAGCTTAACGGGGATTAACTATGGCTACACCTTC
TRBV7-9,TRBJ2-1,TRBD2,.,CASSLIWTTSGGGNEQFF,TGTGCCAGCAGCTTAATCTGGACGACTAGCGGGGGGGGGAATGAGCAGTTCTTC
TRBV7-2,TRBJ1-1,.,.,CASSLRGFTVNTEAFF,TGTGCCAGCAGCTTACGAGGATTTACAGTGAACACTGAAGCTTTCTTT
TRBV7-3,TRBJ2-1,TRBD2,.,CASSDPTSGVNEQFF,TGTGCCAGCAGCGATCCGACTAGCGGGGTTAATGAGCAGTTCTTC
TRBV30,TRBJ2-7,.,.,CAWSVGAPTASTVYF,TGTGCCTGGAGCGTAGGGGCCCCCACAGCCTCAACCGTGTACTTC
TRBV28,TRBJ2-3,.,.,CASSPDFDLRGNRGTDTQYF,TGTGCCAGCAGTCCCGACTTTGACTTGCGGGGAAACAGGGGCACAGATACGCAGTATTTT
TRBV27,TRBJ2-7,.,.,CASGTGYEQYF,TGTGCCAGCGGCACAGGCTACGAGCAGTACTTC
TRBV4-2,TRBJ2-1,TRBD2,.,CASSQEVTSGGEQFF,TGTGCCAGCAGCCAAGAGGTGACTAGCGGGGGGGAGCAGTTCTTC